This T cell receptor (beta chain) was documented in a study of blood T cells in healthy people across ages. Sample-barcoded 5' priming and a J-beta primer mix drove a second PCR of 7 to 11 cycles. TCRdb redid the calling of the 5' RACE reads with MiXCR, one entry per CDR3 protein. Of almost 550,000 distinct CDR3 sequences in the sample, 24% were seen once. The germline gives CDR1 SGHKS, CDR2 YYEKEE (reference sequence). The V gene lost 0 bases and the J gene lost 0 bases, with 13 bases spanning the gap. This CDR3 has 17 residues. Separately, the same data were catalogued under a study of T cells of mothers and their children.

This clonotype originated in a boy aged 5 to 17 in good health. The source material was blood. The chain joins TRBV5-5 to TRBJ1-5, with D hard to call. The CDR3 DNA is TGTGCCAGCAGCTTGGTAGGGCAGACCCATAGCAATCAGCCCCAGCATTTT. It translates to CASSLVGQTHSNQPQHF.